The 24 T cell receptor beta chains below were found in one sample sequenced in a study of a mutant IDH1 vaccine in newly diagnosed glioma. For these TCRs, the target antigens are not known. Measured with immunoSEQ multiplex PCR; TCRdb has only the in-frame clones, and not every one. The sample shows approximately 79,000 clones, 75% to 90% of them seen only once. Time point here: week 23, last vaccination. Each vaccine dose was 300 ug of mutant IDH1 20-mer peptide, with topical imiquimod. The input for sequencing was PBMCs, taken from a glioma patient whose treatment included an IDH1 peptide vaccine. These receptors originate from a woman aged 45-65 years with glioma.

This clone showed up just a few times. The chain couples TRBV7-8 to TRBJ1-2; tentatively, D is TRBD1 (5 bases). CDR3 length: 14 residues. V lost 2 bases and J 3 bases, leaving 10 bases between the germline ends. Germline values: CDR1 SGHVS, CDR2 FQNEAQ. Written as DNA, the CDR3 is TGTGCCAGCAGCTTACACCGAGGGGACTATGGCTACACCTTC. Protein product: CASSLHRGDYGYTF.

This sequence joins TRBV5-6 and TRBJ1-5, with a tentative D call TRBD1 (5 bases). The CDR3 length is 16 residues. Germline V gives CDR1 SGHDT, CDR2 YYEEEE. Trimming removed 3 bases from V and 6 bases from J, with 19 bases in between. CDR3 coding DNA: TGTGCCAGCAGCTCGAACACAGGCTTCTCGGGTCAGCCCCAGCATTTT. Protein product: CASSSNTGFSGQPQHF.

This rearrangement joins TRBV7-9 to TRBJ2-4; a possible D gene is TRBD1 (5 bases). Germline lookup yields CDR1 SEHNR and CDR2 FQNEAQ (reference sequence). V was clipped by 5 bases and J by 4 bases, with 9 bases between them. The CDR3 loop spans 13 amino acids. The CDR3 coding sequence is TGTGCCAGCAGCCTAGACAGTAAAAACATTCAGTACTTC. It specifies CASSLDSKNIQYF. Combining the CDR3 with reference TRBV7-9 and TRBJ2-4 gives the whole variable domain DTGVSQNPRHKITKRGQNVTFRCDPISEHNRLYWYRQTLGQGPEFLTYFQNEAQLEKSRLLSDRFSAERPKGSFSTLEIQRTEQGDSAMYLCASSLDSKNIQYFGAGTRLSVL.

This clone was seen more than once but under ten times. The chain couples TRBV6-5 to TRBJ1-1, with 9 bases fitting TRBD1. Unmatched junction bases numbered 6, after V lost 5 bases and J lost 8 bases. CDR1 is MNHEY and CDR2 is SVGAGI in the germline V gene. The CDR3 extends over 13 amino acids. The CDR3 DNA reads TGTGCCAGCAGTGTACAGGGGGCATACGAAGCTTTCTTT. Encoded protein: CASSVQGAYEAFF.

The chain recombines TRBV5-1 with TRBJ2-5; D ambiguous. The DNA end favors TRBJ2-7, so the J call may be wrong. In germline, CDR1 is SGHRS, CDR2 YFSETQ. This CDR3 comprises 14 residues. As DNA, the CDR3 is TGCGCCAGCAGCTTGCAGGCCAGCTCCTACGAGCAGTACTTC. Translating gives CASSLQASSYEQYF.

The chain links TRBV7-2 to TRBJ2-1, with a tentative D call TRBD2 (6 bases). This CDR3 has 15 amino acids. V was shortened by 5 bases and J by 4 bases, with 15 bases between the two germline ends. Looked up from germline, CDR1 is SGHTA and CDR2 is FQGNSA. The CDR3 DNA follows: TGTGCCAGCAGCCGTGCGGGGATCGAGTACAATGAGCAGTTCTTC. This translates into CASSRAGIEYNEQFF.

The sample holds one count of this clone. The chain employs TRBV5-6 and TRBJ2-7; 7 positions agree with TRBD1. This CDR3 region has 15 residues. Germline V CDR1 and CDR2: SGHDT, YYEEEE. V trimming: 2 bases; J trimming: 3 bases; junction bases outside the gene matches: 8. Here the CDR3 reads CASSFPKGANYEQYF. The CDR3, as DNA: TGTGCCAGCAGCTTCCCAAAGGGGGCCAACTACGAGCAGTACTTC.

This chain uses TRBV5-1 with TRBJ2-7; D unclear. In germline, CDR1 is SGHRS, CDR2 YFSETQ. Trimming removed 5 bases at V and 2 bases at J, with 11 bases between. CDR3 length equals 13 residues. CDR3 nucleotides: TGCGCCAGCAGACGGTCCTCCGCCTACGAGCAGTACTTC. Encoded protein: CASRRSSAYEQYF.

The V gene is TRBV27, the J gene TRBJ2-2; D possibly corresponds to TRBD1 (5 bases). V was trimmed by 4 bases and J by 3 bases, leaving 6 bases between them. This CDR3 has 13 residues. Germline CDR1 and CDR2: MNHEY and SMNVEV (reference sequence). In nucleotides, the CDR3 is TGTGCCAGCAGTTCAGGGCACACCGGGGAGCTGTTTTTT. Amino acid sequence: CASSSGHTGELFF.

The V gene is TRBV14, the J gene TRBJ2-7, with 8 bases aligning to TRBD2. Germline CDR1 and CDR2: SGHDN and FVKESK. The junction had 10 bases not matched to a gene; V was cut back by 4 bases and J by 5 bases. The CDR3 is made up of 15 amino acids. The CDR3: CASSRTGTSGDEQYF. As DNA, the CDR3 is TGTGCCAGCAGCCGCACCGGGACTAGTGGGGACGAGCAGTACTTC.

The chain links TRBV11-2 to TRBJ2-1; D might be TRBD1 (5 bases). This CDR3 is built from 14 residues. Germline loops: CDR1 SGHAT, CDR2 FQNNGV. With 3 bases removed from V and 12 bases from J, the gap between germline ends came to 18 bases. The CDR3 reads CASSFRARSQGQFF. Written as DNA, the CDR3 is TGTGCCAGCAGCTTTAGGGCCCGAAGCCAGGGGCAGTTCTTC. The whole variable domain, filled in from reference TRBV11-2 and TRBJ2-1, reads EAGVAQSPRYKIIEKRQSVAFWCNPISGHATLYWYQQILGQGPKLLIQFQNNGVVDDSQLPKDRFSAERLKGVDSTLKIQPAKLEDSAVYLCASSFRARSQGQFFGPGTRLTVL.

V usage is TRBV18 and J usage is TRBJ2-3, with D possibly being TRBD1 (5 bases). The germline V gene encodes CDR1 KGHSH and CDR2 LQKENI. This CDR3 comprises 15 residues. Trimming left V 1 base short and J 1 base short, with 9 bases between. The CDR3 nucleotides are TGTGCCAGCTCACCACGGGGCAGTGGCACAGATACGCAGTATTTT. It is translated as CASSPRGSGTDTQYF.

The chain couples TRBV5-1 to TRBJ1-3; 9 nucleotides match TRBD1. V trimming: 2 bases; J trimming: 8 bases; junction bases outside the gene matches: 2. The CDR3 has 13 residues. CDR1 is SGHRS and CDR2 is YFSETQ in the germline V gene. DNA of the CDR3: TGCGCCAGCAGCTTCAGACAGGGGGACACCATATATTTT. Its protein is CASSFRQGDTIYF. The entire variable domain, with the rest obtained from reference TRBV5-1 and TRBJ1-3, is as follows: KAGVTQTPRYLIKTRGQQVTLSCSPISGHRSVSWYQQTPGQGLQFLFEYFSETQRNKGNFPGRFSGRQFSNSRSEMNVSTLELGDSALYLCASSFRQGDTIYFGEGSWLTVV.

V gene TRBV9 combines with J gene TRBJ1-1; TRBD1 aligns across 9 bases. From germline, CDR1 is SGDLS and CDR2 YYNGEE. The CDR3 sequence is 16 residues long. J was trimmed by 5 bases and V by 4 bases; bases with no gene match: 12. The DNA for the CDR3 is TGTGCCAGCAGCCCCCGAGGACAGGGGAGGAGTACTGAAGCTTTCTTT. Translation: CASSPRGQGRSTEAFF.

The chain has TRBV19 and TRBJ1-5; no clear D gene. The V gene's germline CDR1 is LNHDA and CDR2 SQIVND (reference sequence). V gave up 0 bases and J gave up 5 bases, with 5 bases separating them. The CDR3 is 13 residues long. DNA of the CDR3: TGTGCCAGTAGTATAGACGCGGATCAGCCCCAGCATTTT. This gives the protein CASSIDADQPQHF.

V is TRBV29-1 and J is TRBJ2-5, with 7 nucleotides matching TRBD1. V shed 6 bases, J shed 5 bases, and the junction held 9 bases outside the gene matches. The CDR3 contains 13 residues. CDR1 SQVTM and CDR2 ANQGSEA come from the germline V gene. The CDR3 is CSVGTGVRETQYF. The CDR3 DNA follows: TGCAGCGTGGGAACAGGGGTTCGGGAGACCCAGTACTTC.

The gene calls are TRBV2 and TRBJ2-7, with 10 bases fitting TRBD1. Germline V CDR1 and CDR2: SNHLY, FYNNEI. The CDR3 extends over 14 amino acids. V lost 8 bases, J lost 0 bases, and 4 bases stayed unmatched. CDR3 sequence: CASYRDRGSYEQYF. The CDR3 DNA is TGTGCCAGCTATAGGGACAGGGGCTCCTACGAGCAGTACTTC. The complete variable domain, with remaining parts taken from reference TRBV2 and TRBJ2-7, reads EPEVTQTPSHQVTQMGQEVILRCVPISNHLYFYWYRQILGQKVEFLVSFYNNEISEKSEIFDDQFSVERPDGSNFTLKIRSTKLEDSAMYFCASYRDRGSYEQYFGPGTRLTVT.

The chain carries TRBV7-9 and TRBJ2-7; D unclear. V was trimmed by 5 bases and J by 2 bases, leaving 10 bases between them. CDR3 size: 13 residues. Per germline, CDR1 SEHNR and CDR2 FQNEAQ (reference sequence). The CDR3 loop reads CASSPSRAYEQYF. The CDR3 nucleotides are TGTGCCAGCAGCCCTTCTAGGGCCTACGAGCAGTACTTC.

The chain has TRBV27 and TRBJ2-7; D is undetermined. V was cut by 0 bases and J by 3 bases, with 12 bases left in between. CDR3 length equals 15 residues. Germline-derived CDR1 and CDR2 are MNHEY and SMNVEV (reference sequence). In nucleotides, the CDR3 is TGTGCCAGCAGTTTATCGGTCGACCTTGACTACGAGCAGTACTTC. The encoded protein is CASSLSVDLDYEQYF.

This clone appeared a few times. The CDR3 here is CASSLAGGSYEQYF. CDR3 nucleotide sequence: TGTGCCAGCAGCTTGGCGGGGGGCTCCTACGAGCAGTACTTC. The chain is built from TRBV5-4 and TRBJ2-7; 7 positions match TRBD2. Losses at the gene ends were 0 bases for V and 0 bases for J; bases not matched to a gene: 0. The CDR3 contains 14 residues. Germline V gene data show CDR1 as SGHNT and CDR2 as YYREEE (reference sequence).

This sequence joins TRBV28 and TRBJ2-6, with 10 bases that match TRBD1. The V gene end was trimmed by 5 bases and the J gene end by 1 base; junction bases not matched to a gene: 5. Germline values: CDR1 MDHEN, CDR2 SYDVKM. This CDR3 has 17 amino acids. CDR3 nucleotide sequence: TGTGCCAGCAGTACCCGGGACAGGGGATCTGGGGCCAACGTCCTGACTTTC. It specifies CASSTRDRGSGANVLTF. The full variable domain, in which reference TRBV28 and TRBJ2-6 provide the parts outside the CDR3, is DVKVTQSSRYLVKRTGEKVFLECVQDMDHENMFWYRQDPGLGLRLIYFSYDVKMKEKGDIPEGYSVSREKKERFSLILESASTNQTSMYLCASSTRDRGSGANVLTFGAGSRLTVL.

Notes on this clone: Other DNA sequences from this sample encode an identical CDR3 as well. The chain links TRBV28 to TRBJ1-2; 7 positions agree with TRBD1. Germline V gene lookup returns CDR1 MDHEN and CDR2 SYDVKM. After removal of 4 bases from V and 2 bases from J, the junction contained 7 bases not matched to a gene. The CDR3 is made up of 15 amino acids. The CDR3 coding sequence is TGTGCCAGCAGTTCCTCCGGGACAGCAAACTATGGCTACACCTTC. Protein sequence: CASSSSGTANYGYTF.

The chain carries TRBV28 and TRBJ1-5; D is perhaps TRBD1 (6 bases). Germline CDR1 MDHEN, CDR2 SYDVKM. The V end lost 5 bases, the J end lost 6 bases, and 14 bases lay between the germline ends. The CDR3 totals 14 residues. CDR3 region: CASSKYRAGQPQHF. The DNA for the CDR3 is TGTGCCAGCAGTAAGTACAGGGCTGGTCAGCCCCAGCATTTT. Using reference TRBV28 and TRBJ1-5 for the parts outside the CDR3, the full variable domain is DVKVTQSSRYLVKRTGEKVFLECVQDMDHENMFWYRQDPGLGLRLIYFSYDVKMKEKGDIPEGYSVSREKKERFSLILESASTNQTSMYLCASSKYRAGQPQHFGDGTRLSIL.

The chain uses TRBV18 and TRBJ2-1, with 12 nucleotides matching TRBD2. The V and J ends lost 2 bases and 8 bases, in that order; junction bases with no gene match: 4. This CDR3 contains 15 residues. Germline V gives CDR1 KGHSH, CDR2 LQKENI. The CDR3 is CASSPGLAGKDEQFF. CDR3 DNA: TGTGCCAGCTCACCAGGACTAGCGGGAAAGGATGAGCAGTTCTTC.